What follows describes a single T cell receptor beta chain. What it recognizes is unknown. The data were obtained in a study of beta chain features in type 1 diabetes. Sorting that relied on CD45RO/CCR7/CD25/CD127/CD95/CD27 yielded CD4+ naive, central memory, regulatory and stem cell-like memory cells. Sequencing targeted expressed TCRB transcripts, as all isolated RNA had been reverse transcribed. This table comes from immunoSEQ multiplex PCR, and its TCRdb copy is limited to in-frame clones, with some not included. The table has around 240,000 clones, approximately 70% seen once. Germline assignment: CDR1 SQVTM and CDR2 ANQGSEA. V was clipped by 6 bases and J by 6 bases, with 21 bases between them. CDR3 length: 14 residues. Study results and caveats: PCR could preferentially amplify shorter templates, alike in patients and controls. Compared with healthy donors, patients appeared to share more similar naive, central memory and regulatory TCRB repertoires. In all four CD4+ subsets, TCRB CDR3 length was significantly, moderately reduced in type 1 diabetes.

The sequence was collected from a man aged 25 to 40 in good health. The chain is built from TRBV29-1 and TRBJ2-7; weak D call: TRBD1 (5 bases). Sequenced sample: naive CD4+ T cells from blood. CDR3 amino acids: CSVLQESHLGEQYF. The CDR3, as DNA: TGCAGCGTCCTACAGGAAAGCCACCTTGGCGAGCAGTACTTC.